These 17 T cell receptor beta chains were sequenced from one sample in a study of blood T cell repertoires in COVID-19. TCRdb keeps only in-frame clones here, not all; method: immunoSEQ multiplex PCR. The sample includes some 400,000 clones, around 87% of them seen just once. Source material: PBMCs or T cells enriched from blood (not recorded which). The receptor source for this set is a man aged 25 to 45 who had recovered from COVID-19.

V and J are TRBV5-1 and TRBJ2-2; TRBD1 matches at 11 bases. The germline CDR1 and CDR2 sequences are SGHRS and YFSETQ. This CDR3 contains 14 residues. Trimming removed 7 bases from V and 5 bases from J; junction bases left unmatched: 4. This CDR3 reads CASGQGADTGELFF. Here the CDR3 DNA reads TGCGCCAGCGGACAGGGGGCCGATACCGGGGAGCTGTTTTTT.

This chain uses TRBV6-2 or TRBV6-3 with TRBJ2-7; 12 bases match TRBD2. This CDR3 is built from 14 residues. Germline values: CDR1 MNHEY, CDR2 SVGEGT. V was clipped by 6 bases and J by 3 bases; unmatched bases: 3. The CDR3 coding sequence is TGTGCCAGCAGCCGGACTAGCGGGATCTACGAGCAGTACTTC. Translation: CASSRTSGIYEQYF.

The gene calls are TRBV7-9 and TRBJ1-3; the match to TRBD1 covers 7 bases. This CDR3 region has 14 residues. The V and J ends lost 6 bases and 8 bases, in that order; junction bases with no gene match: 10. Germline CDR1 reads SEHNR; CDR2 reads FQNEAQ (reference sequence). The CDR3 DNA is TGTGCCAGCAGGGTGACAGGGTTAGGGGACACCATATATTTT. It codes for CASRVTGLGDTIYF. Full variable domain (missing parts from reference TRBV7-9 and TRBJ1-3): DTGVSQNPRHKITKRGQNVTFRCDPISEHNRLYWYRQTLGQGPEFLTYFQNEAQLEKSRLLSDRFSAERPKGSFSTLEIQRTEQGDSAMYLCASRVTGLGDTIYFGEGSWLTVV.

The rearrangement joins TRBV5-1 to TRBJ2-7; D gene unclear. V lost 3 bases, J lost 0 bases, and 10 bases lay in between. CDR1 is SGHRS, CDR2 YFSETQ, per germline. The CDR3 consists of 14 residues. The CDR3, as DNA: TGCGCCAGCAGCTCAGCAGCGATCTCCTACGAGCAGTACTTC. This codes for CASSSAAISYEQYF.

The chain recombines TRBV14 with TRBJ1-1, with 9 bases aligning to TRBD1. The CDR3 is 17 residues long. V lost 2 bases, J lost 0 bases, and 7 bases stayed unmatched. The germline V gene has CDR1 SGHDN and CDR2 FVKESK. The CDR3 region has the DNA TGTGCCAGCAGCCAAATAACAGGGGGCCTCGTGAACACTGAAGCTTTCTTT. Its protein product is CASSQITGGLVNTEAFF.

This chain connects TRBV7-3 to TRBJ2-3, with 8 bases lining up with TRBD2. Germline V CDR1 and CDR2: SGHTA, FQGTGA. There are 19 residues in the CDR3. V shed 0 bases, J shed 6 bases, and the junction held 17 bases outside the gene matches. This CDR3 reads CASSLTGSGAGGLHDTQYF. The CDR3 bases are TGTGCCAGCAGCTTAACCGGCTCCGGCGCGGGAGGTCTCCATGATACGCAGTATTTT.

The CDR3 region is CASGPGTHSTDTQYF. The CDR3 coding sequence is TGCGCCTCCGGACCCGGGACTCACTCCACAGATACGCAGTATTTT. The chain couples TRBV5-1 to TRBJ2-3, with a weak D call TRBD2 (6 bases). Between the trimmed V and J ends, which lost 10 bases and 2 bases, there was a span of 20 bases. CDR1 and CDR2 from the germline V gene are SGHRS and YFSETQ. The CDR3 spans 15 residues. The variable domain in full, with the rest retrieved from reference TRBV5-1 and TRBJ2-3, is KAGVTQTPRYLIKTRGQQVTLSCSPISGHRSVSWYQQTPGQGLQFLFEYFSETQRNKGNFPGRFSGRQFSNSRSEMNVSTLELGDSALYLCASGPGTHSTDTQYFGPGTRLTVL.

The chain combines TRBV19 with TRBJ1-5; D remains unclear. The CDR3 has 13 amino acids. Germline V gives CDR1 LNHDA, CDR2 SQIVND (reference sequence). Trimming cost V 3 bases and J 2 bases, with 5 bases left between them. In nucleotides, the CDR3 is TGTGCCAGTAGTATCTCGGGCAATCAGCCCCAGCATTTT. It encodes CASSISGNQPQHF.

The chain combines TRBV18 with TRBJ2-2; 9 bases are a match to TRBD1. Germline lookup yields CDR1 KGHSH and CDR2 LQKENI. The junction had 7 bases not matched to a gene; V was cut back by 3 bases and J by 5 bases. The CDR3 length is 16 residues. This CDR3 reads CASSPMRDRETGELFF. CDR3 DNA sequence: TGTGCCAGCTCACCCATGAGGGACAGGGAGACCGGGGAGCTGTTTTTT.

Comment on this clone: A junction boundary mismatches the germline segment, possibly from a read error. This chain joins TRBV7-7 and TRBJ2-1, with TRBD2 matching over 8 bases. The CDR3 covers 15 residues. In germline, CDR1 is SSHAT, CDR2 FNYEAQ (reference sequence). The CDR3, as DNA: TGTGCTAGCAGCTTCGGGGGGGGCGGTAGCGGAGAGCAGTTCTTC. This translates into CASSFGGGGSGEQFF. The full variable domain, with the rest looked up from reference TRBV7-7 and TRBJ2-1, is GAGVSQSPRYKVTKRGQDVTLRCDPISSHATLYWYQQALGQGPEFLTYFNYEAQPDKSGLPSDRFSAERPEGSISTLTIQRTEQRDSAMYRCASSFGGGGSGEQFFGPGTRLTVL.

The genes are TRBV12-3 or TRBV12-4 and TRBJ2-1; the D gene is possibly TRBD1 (5 bases). The CDR3 runs 11 residues. V was trimmed by 7 bases and J by 8 bases, leaving 9 bases between them. For the CDR3, the DNA is TGTGCCAGCACCCAGGGTTATGAGCAGTTCTTC. As protein: CASTQGYEQFF.

This sequence joins TRBV28 and TRBJ1-1, with TRBD1 identical over 8 bases. V gave up 6 bases and J gave up 1 base; unmatched junction bases: 7. Germline assignment: CDR1 MDHEN and CDR2 SYDVKM. CDR3 size: 15 residues. The CDR3 nucleotides read TGTGCCAGCAGACCCCACGGGACAGGGAACACTGAAGCTTTCTTT. Translated: CASRPHGTGNTEAFF.

The chain employs TRBV27 and TRBJ2-3; maybe TRBD2 (5 bases). Trimming took 0 bases from V and 4 from J, leaving 11 bases between them. CDR1 is MNHEY and CDR2 is SMNVEV in the germline V gene (reference sequence). The CDR3 is made up of 15 amino acids. CDR3 loop: CASSLSYSGADTQYF. The CDR3 DNA is TGTGCCAGCAGTTTATCGTACTCCGGGGCAGATACGCAGTATTTT.

Only one count was recorded for this clone. The chain couples TRBV10-2 to TRBJ2-6; TRBD1 is a possible D gene (6 bases). Looked up from germline, CDR1 is WSHSY and CDR2 is SAAADI. The V gene lost 5 bases and the J gene lost 0 bases, with 14 bases spanning the gap. CDR3 length: 17 amino acids. The chain's CDR3 is CASSRKWTDSGANVLTF. The CDR3 DNA reads TGCGCCAGCAGTCGAAAATGGACAGACTCTGGGGCCAACGTCCTGACTTTC.

Concerning this clone itself: Other DNA sequences in the sample encode the same CDR3. The rearrangement uses TRBV5-1 and TRBJ1-2; D possibly corresponds to TRBD1 (5 bases). The CDR3 loop spans 13 amino acids. Between the trimmed V and J ends, which lost 0 bases and 2 bases, there was a span of 5 bases. Germline CDR1 SGHRS, CDR2 YFSETQ. The CDR3 nucleotides read TGCGCCAGCAGCTTGGGACAGAACTATGGCTACACCTTC. Encoded protein: CASSLGQNYGYTF. The variable domain in full, completed from reference TRBV5-1 and TRBJ1-2, reads KAGVTQTPRYLIKTRGQQVTLSCSPISGHRSVSWYQQTPGQGLQFLFEYFSETQRNKGNFPGRFSGRQFSNSRSEMNVSTLELGDSALYLCASSLGQNYGYTFGSGTRLTVV.

The chain has TRBV5-1 and TRBJ2-1; no firm D call. The CDR3 is made up of 16 amino acids. Germline loops: CDR1 SGHRS, CDR2 YFSETQ. V was cut by 1 base and J by 4 bases, with 15 bases left in between. DNA for the CDR3: TGCGCCAGCAGCTTGCCGCGGCCCAGCATGTACAATGAGCAGTTCTTC. Protein product: CASSLPRPSMYNEQFF.

The gene calls are TRBV7-9 and TRBJ2-1, with D possibly being TRBD2 (5 bases). The V gene lost 7 bases and the J gene lost 6 bases, with 22 bases spanning the gap. The CDR3 consists of 16 residues. Germline V gene data show CDR1 as SEHNR and CDR2 as FQNEAQ (reference sequence). The CDR3 sequence is CASTTKEAIYFNEQFF. The DNA for the CDR3 is TGTGCCAGCACCACCAAGGAGGCTATTTACTTCAATGAGCAGTTCTTC.